This entry is about one T cell receptor (beta chain). Sequenced by immunoSEQ multiplex PCR; TCRdb stores in-frame clones only, minus some. Found here are 150,000 or so clones; the top ten clones hold 2.2%. The data are from a study of T cell responses to AZD1222 COVID-19 vaccine. Specimen: peripheral blood. The clonotype was recovered from an adult in good health.

CDR3 sequence: CASSRGQNTEAFF. CDR3 coding DNA: TGTGCCAGCAGCAGGGGACAGAACACTGAAGCTTTCTTT. The chain has TRBV11-3 and TRBJ1-1; a possible D gene is TRBD1 (6 bases). Trimming removed 5 bases at V and 1 base at J, with 8 bases between. Germline V gives CDR1 SGHNT, CDR2 YENEEA. This CDR3 has 13 residues.